A single sample gave rise to the 25 T cell receptor beta chains below, sequenced in a study of blood T cell repertoires in COVID-19. Only in-frame clones appear in the TCRdb table, and some are missing; sequencing was by immunoSEQ multiplex PCR. The sample has some 330,000 clones; over 75% are singletons. Sequences were obtained from peripheral blood. All receptors come from a woman between 50 and 59 years old with active or convalescent COVID-19.

This chain joins TRBV9 and TRBJ1-1, with 8 bases that match TRBD1. The V gene's germline CDR1 is SGDLS and CDR2 YYNGEE. With V trimmed by 1 base and J by 2 bases, 4 bases remained unmatched. The CDR3 loop spans 15 amino acids. CDR3 DNA: TGTGCCAGCAGCGTAACAGGGGGAGTCAACACTGAAGCTTTCTTT. It codes for CASSVTGGVNTEAFF.

V usage is TRBV5-4 and J usage is TRBJ2-3, with 7 bases lining up with TRBD2. Germline V CDR1 and CDR2: SGHNT, YYREEE (reference sequence). This CDR3 has 15 residues. V dropped 4 bases and J dropped 2; count of bases not matched to a gene: 7. CDR3 coding DNA: TGTGCCAGCAGCCTCAGACTAGCTGACACAGATACGCAGTATTTT. Its translation is CASSLRLADTDTQYF.

The gene calls are TRBV25-1 and TRBJ2-7; D unclear. The CDR3 spans 14 residues. Germline CDR1 is MGHDK and CDR2 is SYGVNS. V lost 2 bases, J lost 3 bases, and 11 bases lay in between. The CDR3 sequence: CASSEIDSYYEQYF. CDR3 nucleotides: TGTGCCAGCAGTGAAATAGACTCGTACTACGAGCAGTACTTC.

This sequence joins TRBV13 and TRBJ2-5; 14 bases align to TRBD2. CDR1 PRHDT and CDR2 FYEKMQ come from the germline V gene (reference sequence). V lost 2 bases and J lost 5; bases outside the gene matches: 4. The CDR3 is 16 residues long. The CDR3 protein is CASSLQTSGGAETQYF. The CDR3 coding sequence is TGTGCCAGCAGCTTACAGACTAGCGGGGGGGCTGAGACCCAGTACTTC. Variable domain in full (rest from reference TRBV13 and TRBJ2-5): AAGVIQSPRHLIKEKRETATLKCYPIPRHDTVYWYQQGPGQDPQFLISFYEKMQSDKGSIPDRFSAQQFSDYHSELNMSSLELGDSALYFCASSLQTSGGAETQYFGPGTRLLVL.

This chain joins TRBV28 and TRBJ1-1; a possible D gene is TRBD1 (5 bases). The germline V gene has CDR1 MDHEN and CDR2 SYDVKM. CDR3 length equals 15 residues. Trimming took off 1 base at V and 5 bases at J, with 14 bases between the two ends. CDR3 sequence: CASSLFLGGSTEAFF. The DNA of the CDR3 is TGTGCCAGCAGTTTATTTCTTGGGGGGAGTACTGAAGCTTTCTTT.

The genes are TRBV6-5 and TRBJ2-3, with D hard to call. The CDR3 is 13 residues long. Trimming pared 6 bases from V and 2 bases from J, leaving 9 bases between. CDR1 MNHEY and CDR2 SVGAGI come from the germline V gene. The CDR3 protein is CASSAPNTDTQYF. CDR3 nucleotide sequence: TGTGCCAGCAGCGCGCCGAACACAGATACGCAGTATTTT.

A few counts support this clone. The chain employs TRBV12-3 or TRBV12-4 and TRBJ2-2, with D maybe TRBD2 (5 bases). V was pared by 7 bases and J by 6 bases, with 9 bases between. The CDR3 loop spans 12 amino acids. The CDR3 sequence is CASNGVPGELFF. Here the CDR3 DNA reads TGTGCCAGCAACGGGGTCCCCGGGGAGCTGTTTTTT.

The chain joins TRBV5-1 to TRBJ2-7, with 11 positions matching TRBD1. This CDR3 is 16 amino acids long. V lost 4 bases to trimming and J lost 0 bases; unmatched junction nucleotides: 6. The germline CDR1 and CDR2 sequences are SGHRS and YFSETQ. CDR3 nucleotides: TGCGCCAGCAGCGTAGGAGGGACAGGGGGCTCCTACGAGCAGTACTTC. Its translation: CASSVGGTGGSYEQYF.

This clone was detected a few times. The J gene is TRBJ1-5, the V gene TRBV5-5; D gene uncertain. Germline CDR1 SGHKS, CDR2 YYEKEE (reference sequence). This CDR3 region has 12 residues. Trimming shortened V by 0 bases and J by 7 bases, and 5 bases separated the two germline ends. The CDR3 region is CASSLVGQPQHF. The CDR3 DNA follows: TGTGCCAGCAGCTTGGTCGGGCAGCCCCAGCATTTT. Variable domain in full (rest from reference TRBV5-5 and TRBJ1-5): DAGVTQSPTHLIKTRGQQVTLRCSPISGHKSVSWYQQVLGQGPQFIFQYYEKEERGRGNFPDRFSARQFPNYSSELNVNALLLGDSALYLCASSLVGQPQHFGDGTRLSIL.

In its sample, this clone was seen once. The rearrangement uses TRBV30 and TRBJ1-2, with D unclear. The germline V gene encodes CDR1 GTSNPN and CDR2 SVGIG (reference sequence). The CDR3 spans 12 residues. V was shortened by 2 bases and J by 8 bases, with 12 bases between the two germline ends. The CDR3 spells CAWSQGAPGYTF. In DNA form, the CDR3 reads TGTGCCTGGAGTCAAGGAGCGCCGGGCTACACCTTC.

The chain has TRBV4-2 and TRBJ2-2; D is perhaps TRBD2 (5 bases). The CDR3 spans 14 residues. Trimming left V 1 base short and J 7 bases short, with 10 bases between. Germline V gives CDR1 LGHNA, CDR2 YNFKEQ. The CDR3 coding sequence is TGTGCCAGCAGCCAAGTATTGGAGGACGGGGAGCTGTTTTTT. Its translation is CASSQVLEDGELFF.

V is TRBV5-1 and J is TRBJ2-7, with D perhaps matching TRBD2 (6 bases). The CDR3 extends over 14 amino acids. Germline V lookup: CDR1 SGHRS, CDR2 YFSETQ. Trimming shortened V by 4 bases and J by 0 bases, and 11 bases separated the two germline ends. The CDR3 here is CASSQSGPSYEQYF. CDR3 nucleotides: TGCGCCAGCAGCCAAAGCGGGCCCTCCTACGAGCAGTACTTC.

This sequence joins TRBV2 and TRBJ1-3; possible D gene TRBD1, 5 bases. Between the trimmed V and J ends, which lost 5 bases and 0 bases, there was a span of 14 bases. Germline loops: CDR1 SNHLY, CDR2 FYNNEI. The CDR3 consists of 16 residues. Written as DNA, the CDR3 is TGTGCCAGCAGTTTGACAGTTTCCTTCTCTGGAAACACCATATATTTT. The encoded protein is CASSLTVSFSGNTIYF.

In its sample, this clone was seen once. The CDR3 reads CASSLGLATNEKLFF. In nucleotides, the CDR3 is TGTGCCAGCAGCTTAGGACTTGCAACTAATGAAAAACTGTTTTTT. This sequence joins TRBV7-6 and TRBJ1-4; D is undetermined. V lost 1 base and J lost 0, with 6 bases in between. This CDR3 spans 15 amino acids. Germline loops: CDR1 SGHVS, CDR2 FNYEAQ. The variable domain in full, with the rest retrieved from reference TRBV7-6 and TRBJ1-4, is GAGVSQSPRYKVTKRGQDVALRCDPISGHVSLYWYRQALGQGPEFLTYFNYEAQQDKSGLPNDRFSAERPEGSISTLTIQRTEQRDSAMYRCASSLGLATNEKLFFGSGTQLSVL.

The rearrangement links TRBV19 to TRBJ1-2; D is ambiguous. This CDR3 has 13 amino acids. Germline CDR1 reads LNHDA; CDR2 reads SQIVND (reference sequence). V was pared by 10 bases and J by 0 bases, with 12 bases between. In DNA, the CDR3 is TGTGCCACCTTTGGAGGCTCTAACTATGGCTACACCTTC. Translating gives CATFGGSNYGYTF.

V usage is TRBV19 and J usage is TRBJ1-2, with D uncertain. Germline V gene lookup returns CDR1 LNHDA and CDR2 SQIVND (reference sequence). V dropped 3 bases and J dropped 4 bases, with 12 bases sitting between them. The CDR3 has 14 amino acids. CDR3 region: CASSMQAASYGYTF. The CDR3 DNA reads TGTGCCAGTAGTATGCAAGCGGCGTCCTATGGCTACACCTTC.

This chain joins TRBV15 and TRBJ2-7; D unresolved. CDR1 is LNHNV and CDR2 is YYDKDF in the germline V gene (reference sequence). The CDR3 loop spans 12 amino acids. V lost 1 base, J lost 5 bases, and 6 bases lay in between. CDR3 loop: CATSRGQNEQYF. CDR3 bases: TGTGCCACCAGCAGAGGTCAGAACGAGCAGTACTTC.

This clone came up a few times. The rearrangement uses TRBV29-1 and TRBJ1-4; D is perhaps TRBD1 (5 bases). Germline lookup yields CDR1 SQVTM and CDR2 ANQGSEA. The V and J ends lost 6 bases and 4 bases respectively, with 9 bases between them. The CDR3 loop spans 12 amino acids. The CDR3: CSVLTDNEKLFF. The CDR3 DNA reads TGCAGCGTCCTGACAGATAATGAAAAACTGTTTTTT.

The chain recombines TRBV2 with TRBJ1-2; possibly TRBD1 for D (6 bases). Deletions cut 7 bases from V and 2 bases from J, with 11 bases between. CDR3 size: 13 residues. Germline assignment: CDR1 SNHLY and CDR2 FYNNEI. Here the CDR3 reads CASTGGGNYGYTF. The CDR3 region has the DNA TGTGCCAGCACTGGGGGCGGCAACTATGGCTACACCTTC.

This chain uses TRBV5-4 with TRBJ1-6; TRBD1 might be the D (5 bases). V lost 2 bases to trimming and J lost 7 bases, with 16 bases between them. CDR3 length equals 16 residues. Germline V lookup: CDR1 SGHNT, CDR2 YYREEE (reference sequence). CDR3 sequence (DNA): TGTGCCAGCAGCTTAGGGTCCGGGACTGCGAATTCACCCCTCCACTTT. Residues: CASSLGSGTANSPLHF.

The chain recombines TRBV5-1 with TRBJ1-2; no clear D gene. The V end was cut by 0 bases, the J end by 0 bases, with 15 bases between. This CDR3 is built from 17 residues. Germline V CDR1 and CDR2: SGHRS, YFSETQ. DNA for the CDR3: TGCGCCAGCAGCTTGGGGCAGGTTCTTCTGGCTAACTATGGCTACACCTTC. Translated: CASSLGQVLLANYGYTF.

The chain carries TRBV7-3 and TRBJ2-2; 15 nucleotides agree with TRBD2. CDR1 is SGHTA, CDR2 FQGTGA, per germline. The V segment lost 5 bases and the J segment 1 base; nucleotides outside the gene matches: 8. This CDR3 is built from 19 residues. CDR3 bases: TGTGCCAGCAGCCAAATTGGACTAGCGGGAGGGCTGAACACCGGGGAGCTGTTTTTT. It codes for CASSQIGLAGGLNTGELFF. Combining the CDR3 with reference TRBV7-3 and TRBJ2-2 gives the whole variable domain GAGVSQTPSNKVTEKGKYVELRCDPISGHTALYWYRQSLGQGPEFLIYFQGTGAADDSGLPNDRFFAVRPEGSVSTLKIQRTERGDSAVYLCASSQIGLAGGLNTGELFFGEGSRLTVL.

This sequence joins TRBV9 and TRBJ2-1; a possible D gene is TRBD1 (6 bases). CDR3 length: 14 amino acids. The V and J ends lost 0 bases and 7 bases respectively, with 11 bases between them. The germline gives CDR1 SGDLS, CDR2 YYNGEE. In nucleotides, the CDR3 is TGTGCCAGCAGCGTAGGGCAGGACAGAAATGAGCAGTTCTTC. Encoded protein: CASSVGQDRNEQFF.

The chain links TRBV12-3 or TRBV12-4 to TRBJ2-7; TRBD1 matches 7 bases. The V gene end was trimmed by 5 bases and the J gene end by 5 bases; junction bases not matched to a gene: 6. The CDR3 has 13 residues. The DNA for the CDR3 is TGTGCCAGCAGTCTACAGGGGAGCGACGAGCAGTACTTC. Its protein is CASSLQGSDEQYF.

This CDR3 is CASSPLDSAYNEQFF. The CDR3 bases are TGTGCCAGCTCACCACTCGATAGCGCATACAATGAGCAGTTCTTC. This sequence joins TRBV18 and TRBJ2-1; D perhaps matches TRBD2 (5 bases). V lost 1 base and J lost 4, with 11 bases in between. The CDR3 extends over 15 amino acids. Germline CDR1 KGHSH, CDR2 LQKENI.